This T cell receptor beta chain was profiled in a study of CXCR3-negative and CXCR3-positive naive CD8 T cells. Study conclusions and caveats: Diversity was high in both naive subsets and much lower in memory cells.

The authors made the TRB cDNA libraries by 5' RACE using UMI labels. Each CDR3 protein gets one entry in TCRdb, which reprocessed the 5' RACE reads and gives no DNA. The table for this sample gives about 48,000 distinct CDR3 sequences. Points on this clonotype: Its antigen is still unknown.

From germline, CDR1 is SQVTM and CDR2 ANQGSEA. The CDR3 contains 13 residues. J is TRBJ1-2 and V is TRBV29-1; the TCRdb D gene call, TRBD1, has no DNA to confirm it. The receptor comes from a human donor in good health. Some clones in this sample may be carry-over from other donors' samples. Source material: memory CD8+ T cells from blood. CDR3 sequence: CSVTDTSNYGYTF.